The clone carrying this T cell receptor (beta chain) was counted only a few times. Its antigen remains unidentified. This sample is drawn from a study of CD8 T cells in ankylosing spondylitis. Whole-study results and caveats: It appeared that ankylosing spondylitis blood was characterized by a TCR beta motif of under ten highly homologous variants. With a CD8+ phenotype, disease-linked clones were relatively rare in peripheral blood. There was reportedly significant enrichment of clones that were disease-linked in matched ankylosing spondylitis synovial fluid.

It was by quantitative 5'-RACE with molecular barcodes that TCR beta libraries were made. MiXCR, run by TCRdb on the 5' RACE reads, gives a single entry per CDR3 protein. Among some 270,000 distinct CDR3 sequences listed, over 30% were seen once. Deletions cut 6 bases from V and 1 base from J, with 15 bases between. Per the germline V gene, CDR1 is DFQATT and CDR2 is SNEGSKA (reference sequence). The CDR3 totals 15 residues. Sequencing was carried out using blood, either unsorted or a sorted T cell fraction (not recorded which). V and J are TRBV20-1 and TRBJ2-2; D call uncertain. The sequence derives from a male donor with ankylosing spondylitis or in good health (not recorded which). CDR3 DNA: TGCAGTGCCCACTGGACGGATAGGAACACCGGGGAGCTGTTTTTT. It yields the protein CSAHWTDRNTGELFF.